These 23 T cell receptor beta chains originate from one sample sequenced in a study of tumor and adjacent non-tumor tissue in lung cancer. Three rounds of nested PCR, following a modified ARM-PCR protocol, produced the TCRbeta library. Each CDR3 protein gets one entry after TCRdb re-called the multiplex PCR reads with MiXCR. Of under 150,000 distinct CDR3 sequences in the sample, 60% to 70% are singletons; the top ten hold about 13%. RNA was extracted from bulk tissue without any cell sorting. The sequencing input was lung tumor tissue. Every receptor here comes from a man aged 25 to 40 with non-small cell lung cancer.

This clonotype was found many times. V and J are TRBV5-6 and TRBJ2-5, with 7 bases identical to TRBD1. Per germline, CDR1 SGHDT and CDR2 YYEEEE. The CDR3 runs 14 residues. V lost 2 bases to trimming and J lost 3 bases; unmatched junction nucleotides: 4. The CDR3 sequence: CASSFQGVEETQYF. The CDR3 bases are TGTGCCAGCAGCTTTCAGGGGGTGGAAGAGACCCAGTACTTC.

This clonotype occurred a few times. The germline gene is not matched at one end of the junction; a read error may be the cause. The chain links TRBV10-3 to TRBJ1-2; D gene unclear. This CDR3 is built from 14 residues. Germline CDR1 ENHRY, CDR2 SYGVKD. DNA of the CDR3: TGTGCCACAAAACGGGGAGATATCAACTACGGCTACACCTTC. Protein sequence: CATKRGDINYGYTF.

In its sample, this clonotype was seen a few times. The chain combines TRBV20-1 with TRBJ1-6; D might be TRBD1 (6 bases). This CDR3 is 13 amino acids long. CDR1 and CDR2 (germline): DFQATT, SNEGSKA (reference sequence). Trimming pared 5 bases from V and 6 bases from J, leaving 11 bases between. Here the CDR3 reads CSAPDSSNSPLHF. The CDR3 bases are TGCAGTGCTCCGGACAGTTCTAATTCACCCCTCCACTTT.

In regard to this clonotype: A junction boundary mismatches the germline segment, possibly from a read error. The V and J genes are TRBV4-1 and TRBJ1-5, with D perhaps matching TRBD1 (6 bases). The germline CDR1 and CDR2 sequences are MGHRA and YSYEKL. The CDR3 sequence is 15 residues long. The CDR3, as DNA: TGCGCCAGTAGGCAAGAGGGCAGGGGTGATCAGCTCCAGCATTTT. Amino acids: CASRQEGRGDQLQHF.

Remarks on this clonotype: This sequence may be a read error, since a much larger clone differs from it by one base. The V call is TRBV20-1, the J call TRBJ2-4; 8 nucleotides align to TRBD2. This CDR3 is built from 17 residues. Germline V gene lookup returns CDR1 DFQATT and CDR2 SNEGSKA (reference sequence). J was trimmed by 7 bases and V by 7 bases; bases with no gene match: 21. The CDR3 loop reads CSVLSPKRELSNNIQYF. DNA of the CDR3: TGCAGTGTTCTATCCCCGAAGCGGGAGTTAAGCAATAACATTCAGTACTTC.

The table lists this clonotype with a few counts. Being one base from a much bigger clone, this may be a read error. The genes are TRBV20-1 and TRBJ2-1; 9 bases match TRBD2. The CDR3 has 13 amino acids. V was pared by 6 bases and J by 8 bases, with 8 bases of the junction left unmatched. Germline values: CDR1 DFQATT, CDR2 SNEGSKA (reference sequence). CDR3 sequence (DNA): TGCAGTGCGATGGGACTAGCCGGGGATGAGCAGTTCTTC. Encoded protein: CSAMGLAGDEQFF.

Comments on this clonotype: The junction and the germline gene differ at one end; a read error may be behind it. The CDR3 region has the DNA TGTGCCATCAGTGGCACATGGGCAAGCTCTGGAAACACCTTATATTTT. Its protein product is CAISGTWASSGNTLYF. The genes are TRBV10-3 and TRBJ1-3; D unclear. CDR1 is ENHRY and CDR2 is SYGVKD in the germline V gene. The CDR3 extends over 16 amino acids.

Concerning this clonotype: A much larger clone differs by one base, so this may be a read error. The V gene is TRBV6-1, the J gene TRBJ2-2; 7 bases are a match to TRBD1. Germline values: CDR1 MNHNS, CDR2 SASEGT. The CDR3 spans 15 residues. CDR3 in amino acids: CASGEDTGAPGELFF. The CDR3 DNA is TGTGCCAGCGGTGAAGATACAGGGGCCCCCGGGGAGCTGTTTTTT.

About this clonotype itself: Lacking the conserved final phenylalanine or tryptophan, this CDR3 likely reflects a read error. This rearrangement joins TRBV11-3 to TRBJ2-6; D gene uncertain. V was cut by 5 bases and J by 0 bases, with 8 bases left in between. CDR3 length: 15 amino acids. Per the germline V gene, CDR1 is SGHNT and CDR2 is YENEEA. The CDR3 coding sequence is TGTGCCAGCAGCCAAAGCCGCTCTGGGGCCAACGTCCTGACTTCC. Its translation: CASSQSRSGANVLTS.

Points on this clonotype: A read error may produce the germline difference seen at one junction end. V usage is TRBV5-4 and J usage is TRBJ1-1; TRBD1 matches at 10 bases. The germline gives CDR1 SGHNT, CDR2 YYREEE (reference sequence). The CDR3 consists of 14 residues. The CDR3 is CASSMTGGPAEALF. CDR3 bases: TGTGCCAGCAGCATGACAGGGGGCCCGGCTGAAGCTCTCTTT.

The chain has TRBV12-5 and TRBJ1-5; maybe TRBD1 (5 bases). The V gene lost 0 bases and the J gene lost 2 bases, with 5 bases spanning the gap. The CDR3 spans 14 residues. Per germline, CDR1 LGHNT and CDR2 FRNRAP. DNA of the CDR3: TGTGCTAGTGGTTTGGTACAGGGCAATCAGCCCCAGCATTTT. Protein sequence: CASGLVQGNQPQHF.

Only one count was recorded for this clonotype. One base away lies a much larger clone, so this may be a sequencing read error. In nucleotides, the CDR3 is TGCAGTGCCCCTTACAGCTCTGGGGCCAACGTCCCGACTTTC. Protein sequence: CSAPYSSGANVPTF. The V and J genes are TRBV20-1 and TRBJ2-6, with D tentatively TRBD1 (5 bases). The CDR3 has 14 amino acids. Germline CDR1 DFQATT, CDR2 SNEGSKA (reference sequence).

Note on this clonotype: A much larger clonotype is one base distant, so this may be a read error. This chain joins TRBV12-3 or TRBV12-4 and TRBJ1-2; TRBD1 might be the D (5 bases). The CDR3 runs to 13 residues. The ends were cut back, 6 bases at V and 8 bases at J, with 16 bases in the middle. CDR3 sequence reads: CASRLQEAEGYTF. CDR3 in DNA: TGTGCCAGCAGGTTACAGGAGGCGGAGGGCTACACCTTC.

This clonotype was seen many times. The CDR3 is CASSLDGIYGYTF. Here the CDR3 DNA reads TGTGCCAGCAGCTTAGACGGGATCTATGGCTACACCTTC. The rearrangement links TRBV11-2 to TRBJ1-2; D is ambiguous. CDR3 size: 13 residues. CDR1 is SGHAT and CDR2 is FQNNGV in the germline V gene. Trimming pared 0 bases from V and 4 bases from J, leaving 6 bases between.

This clonotype was observed a few times. This chain uses TRBV5-1 with TRBJ2-5; 7 nucleotides agree with TRBD2. The CDR3 runs 14 residues. The germline V gene encodes CDR1 SGHRS and CDR2 YFSETQ. Trimming took 4 bases from V and 5 from J; bases not matched to a gene: 8. The CDR3 DNA is TGCGCCAGCAGCCATCAGACTAGCTCGGAGACCCAGTACTTC. This translates into CASSHQTSSETQYF.

Comment on this clonotype: A junction boundary mismatches the germline segment, possibly from a read error. V usage is TRBV4-1 and J usage is TRBJ2-3, with 12 bases that match TRBD2. From germline, CDR1 is MGHRA and CDR2 YSYEKL. The CDR3 is made up of 18 amino acids. CDR3 coding DNA: TGCGCCAGCAGCCAAGATGTGCCTAGCGGGAGGGGGGCAGATAAGCAGTATTTT. This sequence encodes CASSQDVPSGRGADKQYF.

As for this clonotype: One end of the junction fails to match germline, which may point to a read error. V usage is TRBV4-1 and J usage is TRBJ1-1; TRBD1 matches 10 bases. CDR3 length: 12 amino acids. CDR1 is MGHRA, CDR2 YSYEKL, per germline. The CDR3 region has the DNA TGCGCCAACAGCCAAGGGACAGGGGTAGCTCTCTTT. Its translation is CANSQGTGVALF.

Comments on this clonotype: The junction departs from the called germline gene at one end, perhaps through a read error. V gene TRBV11-2 combines with J gene TRBJ2-3; 7 positions match TRBD2. Germline V gene sequence: CDR1 SGHAT, CDR2 FQNNGV. The CDR3 is 18 amino acids. The CDR3 nucleotides are TGTGTCAGCAGCTTACCCAAGCGGGATGGACCTAGCACAGATACGCAGTATTTT. The encoded protein is CVSSLPKRDGPSTDTQYF.

To note about this clonotype: At one of its ends the junction is not consistent with the germline gene, which may arise from a read error. V is TRBV6-5 and J is TRBJ2-1, with TRBD1 identical over 11 bases. The CDR3 contains 15 residues. The germline V gene has CDR1 MNHEY and CDR2 SVGAGI. The CDR3 DNA follows: TGTGTCAGCAGTTCCGGACAGGGGGCAGTCCATGAGCAGTTCTTC. It is translated as CVSSSGQGAVHEQFF.

Concerning this clonotype: A read error may account for a junction end that differs from germline. This chain connects TRBV6-5 to TRBJ2-1; D is undetermined. Germline V CDR1 and CDR2: MNHEY, SVGAGI. CDR3 length: 14 amino acids. The CDR3 protein is CVSAYDTRGDEQFF. The CDR3 coding sequence is TGTGTCAGCGCCTACGATACCCGAGGCGATGAGCAGTTCTTC.

This clonotype was found many times. The V gene is TRBV12-3 or TRBV12-4, the J gene TRBJ1-2, with a weak D call TRBD1 (6 bases). V was pared by 5 bases and J by 4 bases, with 11 bases between. This CDR3 region has 13 residues. CDR3 residues: CASSTLDSYGYTF. CDR3 sequence (DNA): TGTGCCAGCAGTACCCTGGACAGCTATGGCTACACCTTC.

In regard to this clonotype: This may arise from a read error, as a much more abundant clone is one base away. The chain uses TRBV12-3 or TRBV12-4 and TRBJ2-4; D call uncertain. Trimming took off 5 bases at V and 5 bases at J, with 16 bases between the two ends. The length of the CDR3 is 15 residues. The CDR3 sequence: CASSNWVLIENIQYF. CDR3 DNA sequence: TGTGCCAGCAGTAACTGGGTGTTGATTGAAAACATTCAGTACTTC.

This sequence joins TRBV11-1 and TRBJ1-1; D remains ambiguous. Germline-derived CDR1 and CDR2 are SGHAT and FQDESV (reference sequence). CDR3 length: 14 residues. Trimming took off 6 bases at V and 4 bases at J, with 15 bases between the two ends. CDR3 in DNA: TGTGCCAGCAGTCCTGATGAATTGATCACTGAAGCTTTCTTT. It translates to CASSPDELITEAFF.